A selection of T cell receptor beta chains follows, all from one sample in a study of metastatic and nonmetastatic thyroid tumors. TCRdb re-clonotyped the PCR reads through MiXCR. The top ten clones hold about 12% of a sample with 18,000 or so clones, more than 25% of them seen once. Sequenced material: tumor tissue. The receptor source for this set is a female donor with papillary thyroid cancer or a benign thyroid nodule (not recorded which). Some clones in this sample may be carry-over from other donors' samples. The CDR3 runs from the conserved cysteine through the conserved F or W. A D gene is named only where the DNA matches it firmly. The listing skips clone size in some rows; elsewhere it reads once, few, many or a size class.

j_gene: TRBJ2-7
abundance: -
d_gene: -
v_gene: TRBV6-1
CDR3aa: CASSAPTRGIAYEQYF
CDR3nt: TGTGCCAGCAGTGCCCCCACCAGGGGTATCGCCTACGAGCAGTACTTC

j_gene: TRBJ2-7
abundance: -
d_gene: -
v_gene: TRBV25-1
CDR3aa: CQQPDGGDYEQYF
CDR3nt: TGCCAGCAGCCAGACGGCGGAGACTACGAGCAGTACTTC

j_gene: TRBJ1-1
abundance: many
d_gene: TRBD1
v_gene: TRBV4-1
CDR3aa: CASSPVPDRVLSEAFF
CDR3nt: TGCGCCAGCAGCCCCGTCCCGGACAGGGTATTGTCTGAAGCTTTCTTT

j_gene: TRBJ2-7
abundance: -
d_gene: -
v_gene: TRBV5-1
CDR3aa: CASSLGQTPTYEQYF
CDR3nt: TGCGCCAGCAGCTTGGGACAGACTCCCACCTACGAGCAGTACTTC

j_gene: TRBJ1-2
abundance: -
d_gene: -
v_gene: TRBV7-2
CDR3aa: CASSFSRDYGYTF
CDR3nt: TGTGCCAGCAGCTTCTCCAGGGACTATGGCTACACCTTC

j_gene: TRBJ2-7
abundance: few
d_gene: TRBD1
v_gene: TRBV6-1
CDR3aa: CASTGQGQTYEQYF
CDR3nt: TGTGCCAGCACAGGACAGGGCCAGACCTACGAGCAGTACTTC

j_gene: TRBJ2-3
abundance: few
d_gene: -
v_gene: TRBV28
CDR3aa: CASTPLGALGNTDTQYF
CDR3nt: TGTGCCAGCACTCCTTTAGGGGCCCTGGGAAACACAGATACGCAGTATTTT

j_gene: TRBJ1-1
abundance: medium-sized
d_gene: TRBD1
v_gene: TRBV20-1
CDR3aa: CSAGGTVNTEAFF
CDR3nt: TGCAGTGCTGGCGGGACAGTGAACACTGAAGCTTTCTTT

j_gene: TRBJ2-3
abundance: few
d_gene: -
v_gene: TRBV12-3/TRBV12-4
CDR3aa: CASSLERTISTDTQYF
CDR3nt: TGTGCCAGCAGTTTAGAGCGGACAATTTCCACAGATACGCAGTATTTT

j_gene: TRBJ2-4
abundance: once
d_gene: TRBD1
v_gene: TRBV11-2
CDR3aa: CASSSPGQGIVGTKNIQYF
CDR3nt: TGTGCCAGCAGCTCACCGGGACAGGGAATAGTGGGGACCAAAAACATTCAGTACTTC

j_gene: TRBJ2-7
abundance: medium-sized
d_gene: TRBD1
v_gene: TRBV11-3
CDR3aa: CASSQRTGSSYEQYF
CDR3nt: TGTGCCAGCAGCCAACGGACAGGGAGCTCCTACGAGCAGTACTTC

j_gene: TRBJ1-1
abundance: -
d_gene: -
v_gene: TRBV7-3
CDR3aa: CASSLTGTPAHTEAFF
CDR3nt: TGTGCCAGCAGCTTAACCGGGACACCGGCCCACACTGAAGCTTTCTTT

j_gene: TRBJ2-7
abundance: many
d_gene: -
v_gene: TRBV6-2/TRBV6-3
CDR3aa: CASSPPVWTYEQYF
CDR3nt: TGCGCCAGCAGTCCGCCCGTCTGGACCTACGAGCAGTACTTC

j_gene: TRBJ2-3
abundance: -
d_gene: TRBD2
v_gene: TRBV20-1
CDR3aa: CSALSGSPPDTQYF
CDR3nt: TGCAGTGCTCTCAGCGGGAGTCCCCCAGATACGCAGTATTTT

j_gene: TRBJ2-2
abundance: many
d_gene: -
v_gene: TRBV7-9
CDR3aa: CASSRGTRNTGELFF
CDR3nt: TGTGCCAGCAGCCGCGGGACGAGGAACACCGGGGAGCTGTTTTTT

j_gene: TRBJ2-2
abundance: -
d_gene: TRBD1
v_gene: TRBV4-1
CDR3aa: CASSQEQGKRTGELFF
CDR3nt: TGCGCCAGCAGCCAAGAACAGGGGAAGCGCACCGGGGAGCTGTTTTTT

j_gene: TRBJ1-1
abundance: few
d_gene: -
v_gene: TRBV6-1
CDR3aa: CASSRDYENTEAFF
CDR3nt: TGTGCCAGCAGTAGGGACTACGAGAACACTGAAGCTTTCTTT

j_gene: TRBJ1-6
abundance: -
d_gene: -
v_gene: TRBV4-3
CDR3aa: CASSQTHGAGNSPLHF
CDR3nt: TGCGCCAGCAGCCAGACGCACGGGGCAGGTAATTCACCCCTCCACTTT

j_gene: TRBJ1-3
abundance: few
d_gene: TRBD1
v_gene: TRBV2
CDR3aa: CASRGQASGNTIYF
CDR3nt: TGTGCCAGCAGGGGACAGGCCTCTGGAAACACCATATATTTT

j_gene: TRBJ2-7
abundance: few
d_gene: -
v_gene: TRBV4-3
CDR3aa: CASSQDLGDYEQYF
CDR3nt: TGCGCCAGCAGCCAAGATCTCGGGGACTACGAGCAGTACTTC

j_gene: TRBJ1-3
abundance: -
d_gene: -
v_gene: TRBV3-1
CDR3aa: CASSHHTRGNSGNTIYF
CDR3nt: TGTGCCAGCAGCCATCATACCAGGGGAAATAGTGGAAACACCATATATTTT

j_gene: TRBJ2-1
abundance: medium-sized
d_gene: -
v_gene: TRBV20-1
CDR3aa: CSAEDGEATYEEQFF
CDR3nt: TGCAGTGCTGAGGACGGAGAGGCGACTTATGAGGAGCAGTTCTTC

j_gene: TRBJ2-3
abundance: -
d_gene: -
v_gene: TRBV5-1
CDR3aa: CASSSGTKGTDTQYF
CDR3nt: TGCGCCAGCAGCTCCGGGACGAAGGGCACAGATACGCAGTATTTT

j_gene: TRBJ2-1
abundance: -
d_gene: -
v_gene: TRBV28
CDR3aa: CASSTRGNEQFF
CDR3nt: TGTGCCAGCAGCACCCGCGGGAATGAGCAGTTCTTC

j_gene: TRBJ2-5
abundance: many
d_gene: TRBD2
v_gene: TRBV20-1
CDR3aa: CSARPGTSGSFLAQETQYF
CDR3nt: TGCAGTGCTAGACCCGGGACTAGCGGGAGTTTCTTGGCCCAAGAGACCCAGTACTTC

j_gene: TRBJ2-7
abundance: few
d_gene: TRBD2
v_gene: TRBV9
CDR3aa: CASSVGREEAYEQYF
CDR3nt: TGTGCCAGCAGCGTGGGGCGGGAGGAAGCCTACGAGCAGTACTTC

j_gene: TRBJ2-2
abundance: -
d_gene: -
v_gene: TRBV24-1
CDR3aa: CATSGRNTGELFF
CDR3nt: TGTGCCACCAGTGGGAGGAACACCGGGGAGCTGTTTTTT

j_gene: TRBJ1-5
abundance: few
d_gene: TRBD1
v_gene: TRBV12-3/TRBV12-4
CDR3aa: CASSWTGGSNQPQHF
CDR3nt: TGTGCCAGCAGCTGGACAGGGGGTAGCAATCAGCCCCAGCATTTT

j_gene: TRBJ2-6
abundance: few
d_gene: -
v_gene: TRBV6-2/TRBV6-3
CDR3aa: CASSYNSGANVLTF
CDR3nt: TGTGCCAGCAGTTACAACTCTGGGGCCAACGTCCTGACTTTC

j_gene: TRBJ2-7
abundance: -
d_gene: -
v_gene: TRBV30
CDR3aa: CAWSEGYGRHEQYF
CDR3nt: TGTGCCTGGAGTGAAGGCTACGGGCGCCACGAGCAGTACTTC

j_gene: TRBJ2-7
abundance: -
d_gene: -
v_gene: TRBV28
CDR3aa: CASSLKQASYEQYF
CDR3nt: TGTGCCAGCAGTTTAAAACAGGCCTCTTACGAGCAGTACTTC

j_gene: TRBJ2-7
abundance: -
d_gene: -
v_gene: TRBV11-2
CDR3aa: CASSPQGYEQYF
CDR3nt: TGTGCCAGCAGCCCCCAGGGGTACGAGCAGTACTTC

j_gene: TRBJ2-7
abundance: -
d_gene: -
v_gene: TRBV30
CDR3aa: CAWSWGDEQYEQYF
CDR3nt: TGTGCCTGGAGTTGGGGGGACGAGCAGTACGAGCAGTACTTC

j_gene: TRBJ2-1
abundance: many
d_gene: -
v_gene: TRBV7-3
CDR3aa: CASSYSGSQGQFF
CDR3nt: TGTGCCAGCAGCTACTCCGGGTCTCAGGGGCAGTTCTTC

j_gene: TRBJ2-7
abundance: -
d_gene: TRBD1
v_gene: TRBV2
CDR3aa: CASTRDRVTGEQYF
CDR3nt: TGTGCCAGCACCCGGGACAGGGTAACCGGCGAGCAGTACTTC

j_gene: TRBJ2-2
abundance: -
d_gene: TRBD1
v_gene: TRBV6-2/TRBV6-3
CDR3aa: CASSYSRAGGNTGELFF
CDR3nt: TGTGCCAGCAGTTACTCGAGAGCAGGGGGAAACACCGGGGAGCTGTTTTTT

j_gene: TRBJ2-1
abundance: -
d_gene: TRBD2
v_gene: TRBV7-2
CDR3aa: CASSLSLAGAHEQFF
CDR3nt: TGTGCCAGCAGCTTAAGCCTAGCGGGCGCCCATGAGCAGTTCTTC

j_gene: TRBJ1-4
abundance: few
d_gene: -
v_gene: TRBV24-1
CDR3aa: CATSRGQGEKLFF
CDR3nt: TGTGCCACATCGCGGGGACAAGGTGAAAAACTGTTTTTT

j_gene: TRBJ2-1
abundance: -
d_gene: TRBD2
v_gene: TRBV7-2
CDR3aa: CASSLYSGTNEQFF
CDR3nt: TGTGCCAGCAGCTTATACAGCGGGACCAATGAGCAGTTCTTC

j_gene: TRBJ2-1
abundance: medium-sized
d_gene: -
v_gene: TRBV2
CDR3aa: CASWQYNEQFF
CDR3nt: TGTGCCAGCTGGCAGTACAATGAGCAGTTCTTC

j_gene: TRBJ1-2
abundance: -
d_gene: -
v_gene: TRBV6-1
CDR3aa: CASSGGGDGYTF
CDR3nt: TGTGCCAGCAGTGGCGGGGGTGATGGCTACACCTTC

j_gene: TRBJ2-1
abundance: -
d_gene: -
v_gene: TRBV5-1
CDR3aa: CASSLGGGGLLEQFF
CDR3nt: TGCGCCAGCAGCTTGGGTGGAGGGGGTTTACTCGAGCAGTTCTTC

j_gene: TRBJ2-1
abundance: -
d_gene: TRBD1
v_gene: TRBV7-6
CDR3aa: CASSPTTGDNEQFF
CDR3nt: TGTGCCAGCAGCCCCACCACAGGGGACAATGAGCAGTTCTTC